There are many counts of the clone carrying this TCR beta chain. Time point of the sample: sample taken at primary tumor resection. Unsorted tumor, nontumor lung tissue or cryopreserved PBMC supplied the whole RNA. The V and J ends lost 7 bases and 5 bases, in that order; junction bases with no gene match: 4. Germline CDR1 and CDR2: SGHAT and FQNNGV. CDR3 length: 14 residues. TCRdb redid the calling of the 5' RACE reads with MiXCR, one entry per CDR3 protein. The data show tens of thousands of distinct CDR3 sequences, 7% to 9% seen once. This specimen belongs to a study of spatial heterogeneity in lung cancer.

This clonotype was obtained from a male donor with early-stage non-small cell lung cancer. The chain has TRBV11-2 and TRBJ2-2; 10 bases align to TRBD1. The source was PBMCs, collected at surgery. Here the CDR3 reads CASTWDRGTGELFF. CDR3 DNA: TGTGCCAGCACCTGGGACAGGGGTACCGGGGAGCTGTTTTTT.